The text below deals with one T cell receptor (beta chain). Authors' data handling: Out-of-frame sequences were removed, leaving about 2,300,000 distinct TCRbeta sequences. Sequenced by immunoSEQ multiplex PCR; TCRdb stores in-frame clones only, minus some. D and trimming come from the DNA, and the V and J calls and clone size come from that table. Counted here are some 41,000 clones, less than 80% occurring once; the ten biggest clones make up around 6.6%. This CDR3 has 13 residues. Germline loops: CDR1 GTSNPN, CDR2 SVGIG (reference sequence). After removal of 5 bases from V and 3 bases from J, the junction contained 6 bases not matched to a gene. These data come from a study of memory CD4+ T cells and cytomegalovirus serostatus. The sort gate was single viable CD3+CD4+CD8-CD45RO+ cells for memory CD4+ T cells.

V is TRBV30 and J is TRBJ2-7; 8 bases line up with TRBD1. The sequencing sample was made of memory CD4+ T cells from blood. The clonotype was recovered from an adult in good health and CMV-seronegative. The CDR3 DNA reads TGTGCCTGGGAGGGACAGGTCTACTACGAGCAGTACTTC. Protein product: CAWEGQVYYEQYF.